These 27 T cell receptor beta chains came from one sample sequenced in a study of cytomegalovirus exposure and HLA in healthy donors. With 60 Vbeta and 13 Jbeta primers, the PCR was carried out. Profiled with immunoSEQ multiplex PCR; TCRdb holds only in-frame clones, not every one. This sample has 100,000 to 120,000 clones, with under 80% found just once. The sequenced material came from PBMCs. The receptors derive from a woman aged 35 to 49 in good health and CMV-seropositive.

The CDR3 spells CASSLVGGDEQYF. In DNA form, the CDR3 reads TGCGCCAGCAGCTTGGTGGGGGGGGACGAGCAGTACTTC. This chain links TRBV5-1 with TRBJ2-7; 7 positions agree with TRBD2. Germline V gene lookup returns CDR1 SGHRS and CDR2 YFSETQ. The CDR3 length is 13 residues. With V trimmed by 0 bases and J by 5 bases, 2 bases remained unmatched.

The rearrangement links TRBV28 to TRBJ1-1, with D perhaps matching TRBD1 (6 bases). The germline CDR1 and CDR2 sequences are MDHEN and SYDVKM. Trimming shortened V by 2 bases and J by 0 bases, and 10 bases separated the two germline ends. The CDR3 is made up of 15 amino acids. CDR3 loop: CASSLGGGLNTEAFF. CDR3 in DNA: TGTGCCAGCAGTTTAGGGGGGGGGCTGAACACTGAAGCTTTCTTT.

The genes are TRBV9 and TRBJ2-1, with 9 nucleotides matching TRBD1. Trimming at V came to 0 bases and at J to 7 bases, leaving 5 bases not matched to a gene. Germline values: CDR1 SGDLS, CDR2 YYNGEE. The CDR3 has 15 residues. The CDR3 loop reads CASSVVPDRGNEQFF. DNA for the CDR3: TGTGCCAGCAGCGTAGTCCCGGACAGGGGAAATGAGCAGTTCTTC.

This CDR3 reads CAWSEGGGRYEQYF. CDR3 sequence (DNA): TGTGCCTGGAGTGAGGGCGGGGGGCGGTACGAGCAGTACTTC. The chain combines TRBV30 with TRBJ2-7; 8 positions agree with TRBD2. The CDR3 runs to 14 residues. Germline V lookup: CDR1 GTSNPN, CDR2 SVGIG (reference sequence). The V segment lost 1 base and the J segment 4 bases; nucleotides outside the gene matches: 6.

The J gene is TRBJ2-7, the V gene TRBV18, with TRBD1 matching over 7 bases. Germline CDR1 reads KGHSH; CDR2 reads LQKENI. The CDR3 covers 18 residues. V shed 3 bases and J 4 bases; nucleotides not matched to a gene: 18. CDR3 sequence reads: CASSPSRGGGQKPYEQYF. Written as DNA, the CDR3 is TGTGCCAGCTCACCCAGCCGAGGTGGGGGACAGAAGCCTTACGAGCAGTACTTC. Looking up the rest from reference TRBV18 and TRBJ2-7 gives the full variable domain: NAGVMQNPRHLVRRRGQEARLRCSPMKGHSHVYWYRQLPEEGLKFMVYLQKENIIDESGMPKERFSAEFPKEGPSILRIQQVVRGDSAAYFCASSPSRGGGQKPYEQYFGPGTRLTVT.

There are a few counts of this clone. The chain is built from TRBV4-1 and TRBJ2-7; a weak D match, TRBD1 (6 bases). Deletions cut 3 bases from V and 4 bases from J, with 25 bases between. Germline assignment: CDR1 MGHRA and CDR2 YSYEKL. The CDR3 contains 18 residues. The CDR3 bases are TGCGCCAGCAGCCAGAGTTCTCAAGGAACAGGGATAAGGTACGAGCAGTACTTC. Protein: CASSQSSQGTGIRYEQYF.

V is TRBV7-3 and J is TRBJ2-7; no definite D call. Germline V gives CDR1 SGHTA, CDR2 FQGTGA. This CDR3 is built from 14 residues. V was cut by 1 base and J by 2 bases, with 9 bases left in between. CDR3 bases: TGTGCCAGCAGCTTAATGCTGGGCCCCTACGAGCAGTACTTC. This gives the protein CASSLMLGPYEQYF.

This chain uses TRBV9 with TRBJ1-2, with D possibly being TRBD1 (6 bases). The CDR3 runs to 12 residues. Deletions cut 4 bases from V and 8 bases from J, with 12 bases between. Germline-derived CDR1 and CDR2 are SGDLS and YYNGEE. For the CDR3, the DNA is TGTGCCAGCAGCCCGACAGGTGACGGCTACACCTTC. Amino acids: CASSPTGDGYTF.

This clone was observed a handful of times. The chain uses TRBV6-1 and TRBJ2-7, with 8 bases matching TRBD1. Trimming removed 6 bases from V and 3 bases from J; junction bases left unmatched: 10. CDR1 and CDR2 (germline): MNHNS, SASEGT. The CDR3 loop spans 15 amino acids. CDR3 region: CASSPFGTGNYEQYF. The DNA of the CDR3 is TGTGCCAGCAGCCCTTTCGGGACAGGTAACTACGAGCAGTACTTC.

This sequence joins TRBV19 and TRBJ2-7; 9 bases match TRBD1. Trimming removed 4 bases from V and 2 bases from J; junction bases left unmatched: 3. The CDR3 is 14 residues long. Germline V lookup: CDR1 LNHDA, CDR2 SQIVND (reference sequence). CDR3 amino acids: CASSTRTGAYEQYF. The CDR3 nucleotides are TGTGCCAGTAGTACTCGGACAGGGGCCTACGAGCAGTACTTC.

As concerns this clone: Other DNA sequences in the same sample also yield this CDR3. The CDR3 loop is CASSFSGTGDTQYF. CDR3 DNA: TGTGCCAGCAGCTTTAGCGGGACGGGGGATACGCAGTATTTT. The V gene is TRBV5-8, the J gene TRBJ2-3; 8 nucleotides match TRBD2. V dropped 2 bases and J dropped 6; count of bases not matched to a gene: 5. Germline lookup yields CDR1 SGHTS and CDR2 YDEGEE. The CDR3 runs to 14 residues.

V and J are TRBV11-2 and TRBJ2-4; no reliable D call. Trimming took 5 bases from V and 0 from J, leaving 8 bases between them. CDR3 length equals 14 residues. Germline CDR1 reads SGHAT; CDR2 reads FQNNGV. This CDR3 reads CASSPTLAKNIQYF. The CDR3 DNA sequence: TGTGCCAGCAGCCCCACTTTAGCCAAAAACATTCAGTACTTC.

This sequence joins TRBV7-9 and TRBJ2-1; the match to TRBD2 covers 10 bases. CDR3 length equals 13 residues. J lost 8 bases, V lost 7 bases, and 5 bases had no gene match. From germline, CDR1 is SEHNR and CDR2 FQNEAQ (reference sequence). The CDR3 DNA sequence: TGTGCCAGCATTCCTAGCGGGAGATATGAGCAGTTCTTC. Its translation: CASIPSGRYEQFF.

Here the CDR3 reads CASSPNSAGNNSPLHF. The DNA for the CDR3 is TGTGCCAGCTCACCAAATTCGGCAGGGAATAATTCACCCCTCCACTTT. The rearrangement joins TRBV18 to TRBJ1-6, with D possibly being TRBD1 (5 bases). CDR1 and CDR2 from the germline V gene are KGHSH and LQKENI. V lost 2 bases and J 5 bases, leaving 13 bases between the germline ends. CDR3 length equals 16 residues.

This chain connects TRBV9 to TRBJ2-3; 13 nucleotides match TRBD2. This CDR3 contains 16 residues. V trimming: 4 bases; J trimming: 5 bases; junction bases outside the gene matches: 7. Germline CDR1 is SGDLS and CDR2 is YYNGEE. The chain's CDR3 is CASSTRTSGRLDTQYF. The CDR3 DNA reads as TGTGCCAGCAGCACACGGACTAGCGGGAGATTAGATACGCAGTATTTT.

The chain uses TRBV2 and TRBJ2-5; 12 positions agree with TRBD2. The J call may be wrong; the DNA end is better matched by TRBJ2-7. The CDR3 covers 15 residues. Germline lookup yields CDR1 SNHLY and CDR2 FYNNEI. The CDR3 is CASTKPTSGSYEQYF. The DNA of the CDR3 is TGTGCCAGCACCAAACCGACTAGCGGGAGCTACGAGCAGTACTTC.

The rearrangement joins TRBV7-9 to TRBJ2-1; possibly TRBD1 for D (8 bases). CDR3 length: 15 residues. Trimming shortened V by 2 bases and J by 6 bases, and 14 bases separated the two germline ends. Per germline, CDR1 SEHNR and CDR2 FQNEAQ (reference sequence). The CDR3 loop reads CASSLRTGGVNEQFF. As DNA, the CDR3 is TGTGCCAGCAGCTTAAGAACAGGGGGGGTCAATGAGCAGTTCTTC. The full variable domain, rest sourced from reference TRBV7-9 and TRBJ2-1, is DTGVSQNPRHKITKRGQNVTFRCDPISEHNRLYWYRQTLGQGPEFLTYFQNEAQLEKSRLLSDRFSAERPKGSFSTLEIQRTEQGDSAMYLCASSLRTGGVNEQFFGPGTRLTVL.

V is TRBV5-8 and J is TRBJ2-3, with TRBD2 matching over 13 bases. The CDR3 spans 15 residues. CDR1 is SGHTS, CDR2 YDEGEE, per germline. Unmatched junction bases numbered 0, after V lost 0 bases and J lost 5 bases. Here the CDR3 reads CASSLGLAGGDTQYF. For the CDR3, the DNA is TGTGCCAGCAGCTTGGGACTAGCGGGAGGAGATACGCAGTATTTT.

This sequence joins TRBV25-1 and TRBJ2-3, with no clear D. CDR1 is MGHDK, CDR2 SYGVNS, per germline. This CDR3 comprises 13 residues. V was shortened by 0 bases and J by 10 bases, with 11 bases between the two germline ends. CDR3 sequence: CASSEYSRPAQYF. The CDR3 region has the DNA TGTGCCAGCAGTGAATATAGCAGACCCGCGCAGTATTTT.

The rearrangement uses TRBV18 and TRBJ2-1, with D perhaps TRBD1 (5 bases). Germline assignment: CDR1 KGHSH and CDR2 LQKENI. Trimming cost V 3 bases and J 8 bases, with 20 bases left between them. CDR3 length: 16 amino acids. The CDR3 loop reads CASSPTKSPGNYEQFF. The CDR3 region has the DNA TGTGCCAGCTCACCTACCAAGTCCCCAGGGAACTATGAGCAGTTCTTC.

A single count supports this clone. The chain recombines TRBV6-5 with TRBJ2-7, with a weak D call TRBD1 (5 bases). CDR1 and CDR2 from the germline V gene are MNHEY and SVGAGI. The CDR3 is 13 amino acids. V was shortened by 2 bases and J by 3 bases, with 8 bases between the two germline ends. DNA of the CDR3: TGTGCCAGCAGTTACGGGGCCTTCTACGAGCAGTACTTC. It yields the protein CASSYGAFYEQYF.

The CDR3 DNA is TGTGCCAGCAGCTTAGGGGGCGGAGGACTAACGCAGTACTTC. Protein: CASSLGGGGLTQYF. V gene TRBV11-2 combines with J gene TRBJ2-7; D is perhaps TRBD2 (6 bases). The CDR3 is 14 amino acids. Germline V gene data show CDR1 as SGHAT and CDR2 as FQNNGV. V was shortened by 1 base and J by 9 bases, with 16 bases between the two germline ends.

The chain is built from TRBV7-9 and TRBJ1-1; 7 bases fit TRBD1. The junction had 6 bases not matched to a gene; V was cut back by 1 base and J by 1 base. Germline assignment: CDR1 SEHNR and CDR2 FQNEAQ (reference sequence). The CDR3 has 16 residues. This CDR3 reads CASSLVEGAWNTEAFF. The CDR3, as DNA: TGTGCCAGCAGCTTAGTCGAGGGGGCTTGGAACACTGAAGCTTTCTTT.

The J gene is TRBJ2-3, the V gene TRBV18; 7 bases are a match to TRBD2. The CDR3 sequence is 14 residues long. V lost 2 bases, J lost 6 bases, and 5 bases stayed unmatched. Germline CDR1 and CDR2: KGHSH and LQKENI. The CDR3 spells CASSPGTNYDTQYF. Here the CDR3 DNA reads TGTGCCAGCTCACCAGGGACTAACTACGATACGCAGTATTTT.

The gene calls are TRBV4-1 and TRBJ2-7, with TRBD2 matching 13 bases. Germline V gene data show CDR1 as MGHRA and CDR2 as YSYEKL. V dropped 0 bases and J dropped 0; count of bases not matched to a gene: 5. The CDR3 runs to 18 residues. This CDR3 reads CASSQDGGTSGASYEQYF. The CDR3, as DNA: TGCGCCAGCAGCCAAGATGGGGGGACTAGCGGGGCCTCCTACGAGCAGTACTTC.

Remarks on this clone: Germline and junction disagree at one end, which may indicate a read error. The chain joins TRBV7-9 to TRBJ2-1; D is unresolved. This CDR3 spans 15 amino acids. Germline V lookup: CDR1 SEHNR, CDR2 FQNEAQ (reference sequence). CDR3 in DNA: TGTTCCAGCAGCTTACGTGTCGACACCTACAATGAGCAGTTCTTC. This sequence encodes CSSSLRVDTYNEQFF.

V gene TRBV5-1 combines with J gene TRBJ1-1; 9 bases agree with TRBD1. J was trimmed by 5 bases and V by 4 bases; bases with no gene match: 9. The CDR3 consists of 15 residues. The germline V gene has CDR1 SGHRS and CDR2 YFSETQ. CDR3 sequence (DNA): TGCGCCAGCAGCACAAGGACAGGGGCGGAGACTGAAGCTTTCTTT. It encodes CASSTRTGAETEAFF.